The 19 T cell receptor beta chains below come from one sample, sequenced in a study of Ad26.COV2.S vaccination and SARS-CoV-2 variants (dated by TCRdb to about 2021). Receptor libraries were prepared by the immunoSEQ multiplex PCR assay. TCRdb carries this immuneACCESS record with in-frame sequences only. Its versions omit some clonotypes, under half of them owing to an unresolved V gene in the studies checked, with the rest unexplained. This sample has roughly 400,000 clones in its table, and 90% of those were observed once. Together, the top ten hold less than 5.5% of the sample. The sample's treatment or condition label is to be understood as: about 20 received Ad26.COV2.S at low or high dose, single or two shots; roughly five received placebo; per-sample allocation not given. For vaccine and placebo recipients, repertoires were sequenced using samples collected on day 63 after the first injection.

The sequencing here drew on peripheral blood, taken in a trial of Ad26.COV2.S vaccine versus placebo. The receptors stem from a person aged 18-65 years who received the Ad26.COV2.S COVID-19 vaccine or a placebo.

Only one count was recorded for this clone. The rearrangement links TRBV6-2 or TRBV6-3 to TRBJ2-7; no firm D call. The V end lost 2 bases, the J end lost 5 bases, and 10 bases lay between the germline ends. This CDR3 contains 13 residues. The germline CDR1 and CDR2 sequences are MNHEY and SVGEGT. As DNA, the CDR3 is TGTGCCAGCAGTTACCCGGGCGGAGACGAGCAGTACTTC. Translating gives CASSYPGGDEQYF.

This clone was recorded once. This chain links TRBV30 with TRBJ2-4, with D perhaps TRBD1 or TRBD2 (5 bases each). Trimming took 1 base from V and 0 from J, leaving 10 bases between them. CDR3 length: 15 amino acids. Per the germline V gene, CDR1 is GTSNPN and CDR2 is SVGIG (reference sequence). Written as DNA, the CDR3 is TGTGCCTGGAGTGGGGACCGAATAGCCAAAAACATTCAGTACTTC. The encoded protein is CAWSGDRIAKNIQYF.

The chain employs TRBV7-6 and TRBJ2-1, with D tentatively TRBD2 (6 bases). CDR3 length: 18 amino acids. The V end was cut by 0 bases, the J end by 5 bases, with 20 bases between. Germline assignment: CDR1 SGHVS and CDR2 FNYEAQ. This CDR3 is CASSLARRGLSPNNEQFF. The CDR3 DNA is TGTGCCAGCAGCTTAGCCCGCCGGGGACTGTCACCTAACAATGAGCAGTTCTTC.

The V call is TRBV19, the J call TRBJ2-7; 10 bases line up with TRBD1. The ends lost 5 bases at V and 5 bases at J; junction bases unmatched: 15. Per the germline V gene, CDR1 is LNHDA and CDR2 is SQIVND (reference sequence). The CDR3 is made up of 17 amino acids. The CDR3 DNA follows: TGTGCCAGTAGTTCTCAACCCGACAGGGGGCGAAGTAACGAGCAGTACTTC. Protein sequence: CASSSQPDRGRSNEQYF.

In its sample, this clone was seen once. The rearrangement joins TRBV4-3 to TRBJ2-3, with D tentatively TRBD2 (6 bases). The V end was cut by 0 bases, the J end by 0 bases, with 22 bases between. Germline-derived CDR1 and CDR2 are LGHNA and YSLEER. The CDR3 has 20 residues. The CDR3 reads CASSQDYSTGGSTSTDTQYF. In nucleotides, the CDR3 is TGCGCCAGCAGCCAAGATTACAGCACCGGAGGGTCTACAAGCACAGATACGCAGTATTTT.

The chain combines TRBV7-9 with TRBJ2-7; TRBD1 aligns across 12 bases. V shed 1 base and J 4 bases; nucleotides not matched to a gene: 5. Looked up from germline, CDR1 is SEHNR and CDR2 is FQNEAQ (reference sequence). CDR3 length equals 16 residues. CDR3 region: CASSLVGTGGPYEQYF. The CDR3 DNA is TGTGCCAGCAGCTTAGTAGGGACAGGGGGCCCTTACGAGCAGTACTTC. Variable domain in full (rest from reference TRBV7-9 and TRBJ2-7): DTGVSQNPRHKITKRGQNVTFRCDPISEHNRLYWYRQTLGQGPEFLTYFQNEAQLEKSRLLSDRFSAERPKGSFSTLEIQRTEQGDSAMYLCASSLVGTGGPYEQYFGPGTRLTVT.

The chain recombines TRBV7-2 with TRBJ2-7, with 10 bases identical to TRBD1. The CDR3 runs to 17 residues. Germline loops: CDR1 SGHTA, CDR2 FQGNSA. Losses at the gene ends were 6 bases for V and 3 bases for J; bases not matched to a gene: 14. The CDR3 sequence: CASSHRPPDRGLYEQYF. CDR3 DNA sequence: TGTGCCAGCAGTCACAGGCCCCCAGACAGGGGGCTCTACGAGCAGTACTTC.

The chain employs TRBV9 and TRBJ2-3; D is ambiguous. The CDR3 has 13 residues. Trimming cost V 0 bases and J 2 bases, with 4 bases left between them. Per the germline V gene, CDR1 is SGDLS and CDR2 is YYNGEE. The CDR3 protein is CASSVGITDTQYF. CDR3 nucleotide sequence: TGTGCCAGCAGCGTAGGGATCACAGATACGCAGTATTTT.

The rearrangement links TRBV20-1 to TRBJ1-2; D remains unclear. V lost 3 bases and J lost 4, with 9 bases in between. The V gene's germline CDR1 is DFQATT and CDR2 SNEGSKA (reference sequence). The CDR3 has 12 residues. CDR3 sequence (DNA): TGCAGTGCTAGTCGTCGCCCCTATGGCTACACCTTC. Its translation: CSASRRPYGYTF.

The gene calls are TRBV9 and TRBJ2-2; TRBD2 aligns across 9 bases. This CDR3 spans 17 amino acids. Germline trimming cut 4 bases from V and 4 bases from J; bases unmatched to any gene: 11. Germline CDR1 and CDR2: SGDLS and YYNGEE. The CDR3 DNA follows: TGTGCCAGCAGCCCAAGCCCCCTTAGCGGGAGCACCGGGGAGCTGTTTTTT. The encoded protein is CASSPSPLSGSTGELFF. The full variable domain, rest sourced from reference TRBV9 and TRBJ2-2, is DSGVTQTPKHLITATGQRVTLRCSPRSGDLSVYWYQQSLDQGLQFLIQYYNGEERAKGNILERFSAQQFPDLHSELNLSSLELGDSALYFCASSPSPLSGSTGELFFGEGSRLTVL.

The rearrangement links TRBV28 to TRBJ2-2, with 12 bases matching TRBD2. Germline CDR1 and CDR2: MDHEN and SYDVKM. CDR3 length: 19 amino acids. V lost 4 bases and J lost 4; bases outside the gene matches: 13. CDR3 sequence: CASSSLRLAGGTSTGELFF. In DNA, the CDR3 is TGTGCCAGCAGTTCCCTCCGGCTAGCGGGAGGGACGAGCACCGGGGAGCTGTTTTTT.

This clone has a handful of counts. The rearrangement links TRBV5-3 to TRBJ1-5; TRBD1 is a possible D gene (5 bases). Being an ORF, TRBV5-3 has a function that is uncertain. V lost 4 bases and J lost 5, with 16 bases in between. The CDR3 length is 15 residues. The CDR3 region has the DNA TGTGCCAGAAGCAGATTCGACAGTTGCCATCAGCCCCAGCATTTT. Translated: CARSRFDSCHQPQHF.

The gene calls are TRBV7-9 and TRBJ2-1; 8 positions agree with TRBD2. Trimming removed 2 bases from V and 7 bases from J; junction bases left unmatched: 7. The CDR3 length is 15 residues. The germline V gene encodes CDR1 SEHNR and CDR2 FQNEAQ (reference sequence). CDR3 coding DNA: TGTGCCAGCAGCTTATTGAGCGGGAGTAAGAATGAGCAGTTCTTC. Amino acid sequence: CASSLLSGSKNEQFF.

The J gene is TRBJ2-1, the V gene TRBV9; 7 nucleotides align to TRBD1. Germline lookup yields CDR1 SGDLS and CDR2 YYNGEE. V trimming: 3 bases; J trimming: 6 bases; junction bases outside the gene matches: 12. The CDR3 covers 16 residues. In DNA form, the CDR3 reads TGTGCCAGCAGCGCTGGCCTCAGGGGGTTAGGCAATGAGCAGTTCTTC. Its protein product is CASSAGLRGLGNEQFF.

V and J are TRBV5-1 and TRBJ1-1, with D unclear. The CDR3 has 11 amino acids. Trimming left V 0 bases short and J 8 bases short, with 5 bases between. Germline V gene lookup returns CDR1 SGHRS and CDR2 YFSETQ. This CDR3 reads CASSLGLEAFF. CDR3 in DNA: TGCGCCAGCAGCTTGGGCTTAGAAGCTTTCTTT.

The chain recombines TRBV9 with TRBJ2-1, with TRBD2 matching over 9 bases. This CDR3 spans 16 amino acids. Germline V gives CDR1 SGDLS, CDR2 YYNGEE. V dropped 0 bases and J dropped 6; count of bases not matched to a gene: 7. The CDR3 is CASSVGGLAGTNEQFF. In DNA form, the CDR3 reads TGTGCCAGCAGCGTAGGAGGGCTAGCGGGGACCAATGAGCAGTTCTTC.

V usage is TRBV29-1 and J usage is TRBJ2-7; no definite D call. Germline CDR1 reads SQVTM; CDR2 reads ANQGSEA. CDR3 length: 11 amino acids. Trimming pared 4 bases from V and 6 bases from J, leaving 10 bases between. CDR3 in amino acids: CSVVGLGEQYF. DNA for the CDR3: TGCAGCGTTGTTGGCCTCGGCGAGCAGTACTTC.

This chain joins TRBV9 and TRBJ2-7; TRBD2 agrees at 10 bases. This CDR3 has 16 amino acids. V shed 3 bases, J shed 2 bases, and the junction held 8 bases outside the gene matches. Per germline, CDR1 SGDLS and CDR2 YYNGEE. CDR3 sequence reads: CASSERASGGTYEQYF. The CDR3 region has the DNA TGTGCCAGCAGCGAGAGAGCTAGCGGGGGCACCTACGAGCAGTACTTC.

V gene TRBV7-2 combines with J gene TRBJ2-7; 12 nucleotides line up with TRBD2. CDR1 is SGHTA, CDR2 FQGNSA, per germline. The CDR3 is 16 residues long. V was clipped by 6 bases and J by 2 bases; unmatched bases: 8. Here the CDR3 DNA reads TGTGCCAGCAGTCCGAGACTAGCGGGAGACCCCTACGAGCAGTACTTC. This codes for CASSPRLAGDPYEQYF.